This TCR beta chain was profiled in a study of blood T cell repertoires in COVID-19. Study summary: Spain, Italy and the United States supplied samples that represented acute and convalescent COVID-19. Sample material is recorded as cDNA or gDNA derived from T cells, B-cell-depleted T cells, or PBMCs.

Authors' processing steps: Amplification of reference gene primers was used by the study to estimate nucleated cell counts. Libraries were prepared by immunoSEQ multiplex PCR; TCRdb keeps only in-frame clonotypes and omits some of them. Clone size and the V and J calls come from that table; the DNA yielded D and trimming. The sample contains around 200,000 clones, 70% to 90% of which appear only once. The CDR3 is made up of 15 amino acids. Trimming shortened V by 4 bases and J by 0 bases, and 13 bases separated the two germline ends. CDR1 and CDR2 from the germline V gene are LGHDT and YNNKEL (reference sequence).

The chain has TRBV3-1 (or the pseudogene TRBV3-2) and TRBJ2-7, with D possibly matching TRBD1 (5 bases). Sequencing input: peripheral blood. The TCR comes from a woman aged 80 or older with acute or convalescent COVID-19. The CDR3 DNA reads TGTGCCAGCAGCCCTCAGGGCGTAAGCTCCTACGAGCAGTACTTC. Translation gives CASSPQGVSSYEQYF.